This T cell receptor (beta chain) was sequenced for a study of T cells in Graves' hyperthyroidism and ophthalmopathy. Looking at the study overall: The initial diagnosis was the point when peripheral blood was collected, ahead of any treatment.

This clonotype was seen more than once but under ten times. Amplification of TCR beta CDR3 regions was performed using RNA transcripts as template. HTBI primers were employed in a first-round RT-PCR of the TCR CDR3. TCRdb passed the multiplex PCR reads through MiXCR, listing each CDR3 protein once. The sample has hundreds of thousands of distinct CDR3 sequences, 15% to 18% seen once; the top ten hold approximately 8%. The CDR3 length is 13 residues. The germline V gene has CDR1 KGHSH and CDR2 LQKENI. V was pared by 2 bases and J by 1 base, with 5 bases between. The receptor comes from a woman under 30 with Graves' hyperthyroidism. The rearrangement joins TRBV18 to TRBJ2-5; D is ambiguous. Sequencing input: blood. The CDR3 DNA follows: TGTGCCAGCTCACCAGCTCCCCAAGAGACCCAGTACTTC. Its protein is CASSPAPQETQYF.